The rows below give T cell receptor beta chains drawn from one sample of a study of cytotoxic CD8 clonotypes in ibrutinib-treated CLL. Repertoires were generated with immunoSEQ multiplex PCR, while TCRdb's copy carries only in-frame clones and drops some. In the table there are more than 200,000 clones, roughly 73% of which are singletons. Sequencing was performed on PBMCs, taken after 12 months of ibrutinib treatment. All receptors come from a human donor with chronic lymphocytic leukemia. The conserved cysteine and the conserved F or W are not part of the CDR3 here. A D gene is named only where the DNA matches it firmly.

V gene	D gene	CDR3 protein
TRBV7-9	TRBD1	ASSPISIRGLGYT
TRBV5-8	-	ASSLQGHTDTQY
TRBV5-1	TRBD2	ASSLRRLALETQY
TRBV30	TRBD1	AWSGVLGRGRLDIQY
TRBV7-6	-	ASSSRWGPSETQY
TRBV19	-	ASQGPYNEQF
TRBV27	TRBD2	ASSLSGRGFYEQY
TRBV7-9	TRBD2	AAGGGTSGKPEWNTQY
TRBV30	TRBD1	AWSVTGVGEKLF
TRBV4-1	-	ASSQVTAQGNTIY
TRBV7-9	TRBD1	ASSHGQGNEKLF
TRBV5-6	TRBD2	ASSLGGGLYEQY
TRBV19	TRBD1	ATSRQGGLNTEAF
TRBV7-2	-	ASSPHPRGGGGTQY
TRBV4-3	-	ASSQNSPLH
TRBV5-4	-	ASSLKSGGADTQY
TRBV4-1	-	ASSQDLPTVQATQY
TRBV11-2	-	ASTPRWMNTEAF
TRBV27	TRBD1	ASSVGSTGSGSPLH
TRBV1	-	TSSGYRSYRQSSQAYLNIQY
TRBV30	-	AWRRAVTEAF
TRBV28	-	ATSPGRGPYEQY
TRBV2	TRBD1	ASKSGGISYEQY
TRBV11-2	-	ASSLGGTRAYEQY
TRBV7-3	TRBD2	ASSPSGAREQF
TRBV6-5	-	ASRTGFNEQF
TRBV15	-	ATSRIRDTLAYEQY
TRBV10-2	-	ASTRQEAYEQY
TRBV5-4	TRBD1	ASSRPPGQGSETQY
TRBV18	TRBD1	ASSPPGQVHEQY
TRBV2	TRBD1	ASSGQRQGYEQY